Described below is a single T cell receptor beta chain sequence and its context. TCRdb's table, derived via immunoSEQ multiplex PCR, lists solely in-frame clones and lacks some. The repertoire holds approximately 99,000 clones, with about 90% as singletons. This record belongs to a study of blood T cell repertoires in COVID-19. Study context: The United States, Italy and Spain supplied acute and convalescent COVID-19 samples. The cDNA or gDNA used as material had been derived from T cells, B-cell-depleted T cells, or PBMCs.

The CDR3 is 13 amino acids. Germline V gene lookup returns CDR1 SEHNR and CDR2 FQNEAQ (reference sequence). V was cut by 3 bases and J by 11 bases, with 16 bases left in between. The chain carries TRBV7-9 and TRBJ1-1, with D hard to call. Sequenced: peripheral blood. This clonotype originated in a human donor in a cohort sampled during active COVID-19. CDR3 DNA: TGTGCCAGCAGCTTTAACGAGAGGTTCGCGGCTTTCTTT. Its translation is CASSFNERFAAFF.